Here is one TCR beta chain with its context. Data came from immunoSEQ multiplex PCR; TCRdb stores just in-frame clones and leaves some out. The sample lists some 370,000 clones, roughly 87% seen once, with approximately 5.4% in the top ten. The CDR3 loop spans 16 amino acids. V shed 0 bases and J shed 7 bases, with 18 bases lying between them. The germline V gene has CDR1 LGHNA and CDR2 YSLEER. The sample is drawn from a study of blood T cell repertoires in COVID-19. The receptor was isolated from a woman in her 50s who had recovered from COVID-19. Sequencing was carried out using PBMCs or T cells enriched from blood (not recorded which). The chain carries TRBV4-3 and TRBJ1-2; no reliable D call. As DNA, the CDR3 is TGCGCCAGCAGCCAAGATATGGTTGGAGGTTTTGGTGGCTACACCTTC. Protein sequence: CASSQDMVGGFGGYTF.